This entry lists 9 T cell receptor beta chains sequenced from one sample in a study of T cell repertoires in cytomegalovirus infection. TCRdb redid the calling of the reads with MiXCR, one entry per CDR3 protein. In the table there are 480,000 or so distinct CDR3 sequences, about 11% of which are singletons. Sequenced material: PBMCs. These receptors were collected from a human donor in good health (CMV status not recorded). Some clones in this sample may be carry-over from other donors' samples.

This clonotype was observed at least ten times. The chain links TRBV12-3 or TRBV12-4 to TRBJ1-4; D gene ambiguous. The CDR3 is 15 residues long. V was trimmed by 3 bases and J by 7 bases, leaving 15 bases between them. The CDR3 DNA is TGTGCCAGCAGTTTTTCCCAGGTGACGGCTGAAAAACTGTTTTTT. Its translation is CASSFSQVTAEKLFF.

This clonotype came up many times. The chain has TRBV29-1 and TRBJ1-1; perhaps TRBD1 as D (5 bases). This CDR3 has 13 amino acids. CDR1 is SQVTM, CDR2 ANQGSEA, per germline. The ends were cut back, 7 bases at V and 5 bases at J, with 17 bases in the middle. The DNA for the CDR3 is TGCAGCGCCGAGAGGGGAGGCGGGACTGAAGCTTTCTTT. It encodes CSAERGGGTEAFF.

This clonotype was seen more than once but under ten times. The chain uses TRBV10-3 and TRBJ1-2, with a weak D call TRBD1 (6 bases). Germline V gives CDR1 ENHRY, CDR2 SYGVKD. The CDR3 is 14 residues long. The V end lost 3 bases, the J end lost 3 bases, and 11 bases lay between the germline ends. The CDR3 bases are TGTGCCATCAGTGAACGAGGGGGATACTATGGCTACACCTTC. Its protein product is CAISERGGYYGYTF.

This clonotype occurred many times. V and J are TRBV7-8 and TRBJ1-2; 9 bases map to TRBD1. V was pared by 1 base and J by 4 bases, with 7 bases of the junction left unmatched. This CDR3 spans 16 amino acids. Germline loops: CDR1 SGHVS, CDR2 FQNEAQ. CDR3 sequence (DNA): TGTGCCAGCAGCTTAGTGCTCCCGGGACAGGGCTATGGCTACACCTTC. Its protein is CASSLVLPGQGYGYTF.

This clonotype was detected ten times or more. Here the CDR3 reads CASTGPSGETQYF. Written as DNA, the CDR3 is TGTGCCAGCACAGGACCCTCGGGCGAGACCCAGTACTTC. This chain uses TRBV2 with TRBJ2-5, with D unresolved. Germline CDR1 is SNHLY and CDR2 is FYNNEI. The CDR3 sequence is 13 residues long. V was trimmed by 7 bases and J by 5 bases, leaving 14 bases between them.

V is TRBV18 and J is TRBJ2-7; a possible D gene is TRBD2 (5 bases). The CDR3 extends over 15 amino acids. Trimming removed 1 base at V and 3 bases at J, with 13 bases between. Germline loops: CDR1 KGHSH, CDR2 LQKENI. CDR3 sequence: CASSPRARGHYEQYF. The CDR3 bases are TGTGCCAGCTCACCACGGGCTAGAGGGCACTACGAGCAGTACTTC.

This clonotype was counted at least ten times. V and J are TRBV5-1 and TRBJ2-7, with D tentatively TRBD2 (6 bases). The CDR3 runs 13 residues. Trimming removed 4 bases at V and 7 bases at J, with 15 bases between. Germline assignment: CDR1 SGHRS and CDR2 YFSETQ. CDR3 nucleotide sequence: TGCGCCAGCAGCATAGGGACTCCCGAAGAGCAGTACTTC. Amino acids: CASSIGTPEEQYF.

This clonotype was seen a few times. V is TRBV9 and J is TRBJ2-5; possibly TRBD2 for D (5 bases). The CDR3 runs 15 residues. Trimming stripped 6 bases from V and 1 base from J, with 16 bases between. Germline V gives CDR1 SGDLS, CDR2 YYNGEE. CDR3 sequence (DNA): TGTGCCAGCACCCCCTCGGGAAACATCCAAGAGACCCAGTACTTC. Translation: CASTPSGNIQETQYF. Based on the CDR3 plus reference TRBV9 and TRBJ2-5, the full variable domain is DSGVTQTPKHLITATGQRVTLRCSPRSGDLSVYWYQQSLDQGLQFLIQYYNGEERAKGNILERFSAQQFPDLHSELNLSSLELGDSALYFCASTPSGNIQETQYFGPGTRLLVL.

This clonotype was seen only once. The gene calls are TRBV29-1 and TRBJ2-4; D is possibly TRBD2 (6 bases). The CDR3 spans 12 residues. The germline gives CDR1 SQVTM, CDR2 ANQGSEA. The ends were cut back, 4 bases at V and 4 bases at J, with 8 bases in the middle. CDR3 sequence (DNA): TGCAGCGTTGTGGGAGGAAAAAACATTCAGTACTTC. Protein: CSVVGGKNIQYF.